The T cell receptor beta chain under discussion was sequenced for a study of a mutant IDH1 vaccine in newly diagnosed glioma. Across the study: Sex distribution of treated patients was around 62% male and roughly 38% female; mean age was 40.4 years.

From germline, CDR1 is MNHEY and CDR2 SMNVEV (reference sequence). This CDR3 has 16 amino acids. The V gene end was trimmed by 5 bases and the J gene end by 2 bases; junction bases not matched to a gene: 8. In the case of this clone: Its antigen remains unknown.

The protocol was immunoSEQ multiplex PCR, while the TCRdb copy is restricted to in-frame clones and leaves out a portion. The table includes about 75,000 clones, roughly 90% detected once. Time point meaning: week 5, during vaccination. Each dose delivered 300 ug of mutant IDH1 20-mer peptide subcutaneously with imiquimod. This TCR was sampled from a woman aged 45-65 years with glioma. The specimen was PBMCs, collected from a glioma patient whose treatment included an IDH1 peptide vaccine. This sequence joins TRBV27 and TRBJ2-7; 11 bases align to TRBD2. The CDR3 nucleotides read TGTGCCAGCAGTACCCGAGGTAGCGGGAGGGCCTACGAGCAGTACTTC. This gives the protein CASSTRGSGRAYEQYF.